The text below deals with one T cell receptor (beta chain). This sample was included in a study of blood T cell repertoires in COVID-19. As for the study in general: Italy, Spain and the United States were the sources of the convalescent and acute COVID-19 samples. From T cells, B-cell-depleted T cells, or PBMCs came the material, which was cDNA or gDNA.

The germline V gene has CDR1 LNHDA and CDR2 SQIVND (reference sequence). Trimming pared 6 bases from V and 0 bases from J, leaving 23 bases between. CDR3 length: 19 residues. Authors' processing steps: Amplification with reference gene primers provided the estimates of nucleated cell counts. TCRdb's copy holds only in-frame clones and misses some; the assay was immunoSEQ multiplex PCR. V, J and clone size derive from that table, while D and trimming were established from the DNA sequence. Of approximately 320,000 clones in the sample, around 90% are singletons; the top ten hold around 2.6%. The J gene is TRBJ1-4, the V gene TRBV19; D might be TRBD1 (6 bases). The origin of this receptor is a man aged 55 to 69 who had recovered from COVID-19. The specimen was PBMCs or T cells enriched from blood (not recorded which). The CDR3 DNA sequence: TGTGCCAGTAGGATTTCCGGACAGCCACAACCCTCAACTAATGAAAAACTGTTTTTT. It encodes CASRISGQPQPSTNEKLFF.